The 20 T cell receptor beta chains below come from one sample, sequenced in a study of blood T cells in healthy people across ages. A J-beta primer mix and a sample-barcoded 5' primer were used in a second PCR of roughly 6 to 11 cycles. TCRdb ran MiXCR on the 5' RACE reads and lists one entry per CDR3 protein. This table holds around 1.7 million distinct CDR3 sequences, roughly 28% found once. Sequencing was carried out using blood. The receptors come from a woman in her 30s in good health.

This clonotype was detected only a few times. This CDR3 is CASSLSLGNQPQHF. CDR3 in DNA: TGTGCCAGCAGCCTCTCCCTAGGAAATCAGCCCCAGCATTTT. The chain recombines TRBV3-1 with TRBJ1-5; D is unclear. The CDR3 has 14 residues. Looked up from germline, CDR1 is LGHDT and CDR2 is YNNKEL (reference sequence). V shed 4 bases and J shed 4 bases, with 11 bases lying between them.

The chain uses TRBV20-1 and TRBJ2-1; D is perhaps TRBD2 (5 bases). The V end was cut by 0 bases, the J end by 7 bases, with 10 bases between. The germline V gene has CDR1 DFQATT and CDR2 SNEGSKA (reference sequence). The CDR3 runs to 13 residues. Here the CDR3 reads CSARDLGENEQFF. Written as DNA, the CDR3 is TGCAGTGCTAGAGATCTCGGGGAGAATGAGCAGTTCTTC.

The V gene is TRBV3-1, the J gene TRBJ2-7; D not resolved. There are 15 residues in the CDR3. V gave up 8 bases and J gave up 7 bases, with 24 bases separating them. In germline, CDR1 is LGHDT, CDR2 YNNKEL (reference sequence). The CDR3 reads CASSLNDPSYNEQYF. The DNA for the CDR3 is TGTGCCAGCTCTTTAAATGACCCATCCTACAATGAGCAGTACTTC.

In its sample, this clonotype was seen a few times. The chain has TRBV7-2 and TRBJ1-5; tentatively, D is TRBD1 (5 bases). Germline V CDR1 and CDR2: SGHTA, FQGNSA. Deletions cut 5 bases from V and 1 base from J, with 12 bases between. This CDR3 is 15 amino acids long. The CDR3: CASSPYGASNQPQHF. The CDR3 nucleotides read TGTGCCAGCAGCCCGTACGGGGCAAGCAATCAGCCCCAGCATTTT. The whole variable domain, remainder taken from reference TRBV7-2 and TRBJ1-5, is GAGVSQSPSNKVTEKGKDVELRCDPISGHTALYWYRQSLGQGLEFLIYFQGNSAPDKSGLPSDRFSAERTGGSVSTLTIQRTQQEDSAVYLCASSPYGASNQPQHFGDGTRLSIL.

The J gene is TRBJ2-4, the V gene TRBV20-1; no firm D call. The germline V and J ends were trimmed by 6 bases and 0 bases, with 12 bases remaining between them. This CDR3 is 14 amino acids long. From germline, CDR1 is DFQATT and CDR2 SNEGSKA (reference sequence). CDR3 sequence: CSAPKVLAKNIQYF. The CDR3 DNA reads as TGCAGTGCCCCGAAGGTCTTAGCCAAAAACATTCAGTACTTC.

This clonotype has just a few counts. CDR3 coding DNA: TGTGCCAGCAGCGTCAGGGCGGCTGGGGCCAACGTCCTGACTTTC. Protein sequence: CASSVRAAGANVLTF. The V gene is TRBV6-2 or TRBV6-3, the J gene TRBJ2-6, with D perhaps matching TRBD1 (5 bases). Trimming shortened V by 6 bases and J by 2 bases, and 11 bases separated the two germline ends. The CDR3 runs to 15 residues. Germline V gene sequence: CDR1 MNHEY, CDR2 SVGEGT.

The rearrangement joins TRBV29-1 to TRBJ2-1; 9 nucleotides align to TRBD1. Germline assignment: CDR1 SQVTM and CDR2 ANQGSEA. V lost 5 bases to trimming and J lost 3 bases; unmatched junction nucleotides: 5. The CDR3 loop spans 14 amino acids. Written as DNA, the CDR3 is TGCAGCGTTAGGAGGGACAGGGTCTACAATGAGCAGTTCTTC. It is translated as CSVRRDRVYNEQFF.

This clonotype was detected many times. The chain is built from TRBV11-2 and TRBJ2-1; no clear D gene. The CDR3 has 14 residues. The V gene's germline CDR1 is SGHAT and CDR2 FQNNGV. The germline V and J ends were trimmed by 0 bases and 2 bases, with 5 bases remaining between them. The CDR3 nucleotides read TGTGCCAGCAGCTTAGACCGGACCTACAATGAGCAGTTCTTC. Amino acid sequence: CASSLDRTYNEQFF.

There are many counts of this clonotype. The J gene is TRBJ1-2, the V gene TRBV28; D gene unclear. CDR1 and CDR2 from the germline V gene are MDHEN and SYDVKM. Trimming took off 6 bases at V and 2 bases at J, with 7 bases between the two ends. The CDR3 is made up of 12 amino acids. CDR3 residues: CASRRENYGYTF. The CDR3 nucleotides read TGTGCCAGCAGAAGGGAGAACTATGGCTACACCTTC.

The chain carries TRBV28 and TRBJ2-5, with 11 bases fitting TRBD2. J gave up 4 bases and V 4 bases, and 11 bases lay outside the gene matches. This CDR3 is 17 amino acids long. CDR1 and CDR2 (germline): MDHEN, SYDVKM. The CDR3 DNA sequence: TGTGCCAGCAGTTCCTCTAGCGGGGGGTCGACCCGAGAGACCCAGTACTTC. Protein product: CASSSSSGGSTRETQYF.

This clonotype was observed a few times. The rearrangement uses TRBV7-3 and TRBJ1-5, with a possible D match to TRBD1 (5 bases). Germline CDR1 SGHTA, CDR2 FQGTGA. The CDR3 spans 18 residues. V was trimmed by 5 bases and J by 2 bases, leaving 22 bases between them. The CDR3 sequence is CASSQTGRLVLGNQPQHF. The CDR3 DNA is TGTGCCAGCAGCCAAACGGGACGGCTGGTGTTAGGCAATCAGCCCCAGCATTTT.

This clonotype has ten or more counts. The CDR3 here is CSVTPNPYNEQFF. As DNA, the CDR3 is TGCAGCGTTACCCCTAACCCTTACAATGAGCAGTTCTTC. The genes are TRBV29-1 and TRBJ2-1; no definite D call. Germline V gene sequence: CDR1 SQVTM, CDR2 ANQGSEA. This CDR3 is built from 13 residues. V was pared by 5 bases and J by 4 bases, with 12 bases between.

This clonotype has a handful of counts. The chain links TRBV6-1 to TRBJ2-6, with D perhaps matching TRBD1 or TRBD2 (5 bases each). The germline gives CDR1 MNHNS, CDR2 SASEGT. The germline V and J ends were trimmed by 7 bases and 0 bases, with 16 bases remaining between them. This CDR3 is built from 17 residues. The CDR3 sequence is CASTFSGQISGANVLTF. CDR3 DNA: TGTGCCAGCACCTTTTCGGGGCAGATCTCTGGGGCCAACGTCCTGACTTTC.

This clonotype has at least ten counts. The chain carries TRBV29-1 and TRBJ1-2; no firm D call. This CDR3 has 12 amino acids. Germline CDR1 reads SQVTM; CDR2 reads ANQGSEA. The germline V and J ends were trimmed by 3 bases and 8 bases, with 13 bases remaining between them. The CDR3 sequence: CSVEENGDGYTF. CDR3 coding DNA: TGCAGCGTTGAGGAGAACGGAGACGGCTACACCTTC.

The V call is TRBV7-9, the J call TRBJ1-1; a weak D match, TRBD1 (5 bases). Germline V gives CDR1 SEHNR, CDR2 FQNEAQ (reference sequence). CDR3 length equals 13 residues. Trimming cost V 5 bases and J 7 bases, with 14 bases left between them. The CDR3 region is CASSPLGAIEAFF. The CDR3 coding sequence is TGTGCCAGCAGCCCCCTTGGGGCGATTGAAGCTTTCTTT.

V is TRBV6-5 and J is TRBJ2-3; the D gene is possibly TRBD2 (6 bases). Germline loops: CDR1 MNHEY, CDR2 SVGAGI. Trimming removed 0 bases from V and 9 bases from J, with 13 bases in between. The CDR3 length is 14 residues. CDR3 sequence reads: CASSYSLEGGTQYF. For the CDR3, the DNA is TGTGCCAGCAGTTACTCGCTGGAGGGAGGCACGCAGTATTTT.

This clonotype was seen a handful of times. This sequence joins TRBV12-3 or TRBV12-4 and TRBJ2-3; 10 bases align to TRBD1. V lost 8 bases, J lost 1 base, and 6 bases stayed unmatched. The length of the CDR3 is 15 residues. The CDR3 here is CASERGTGGTDTQYF. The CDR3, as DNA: TGTGCCAGCGAGAGGGGGACAGGGGGCACAGATACGCAGTATTTT.

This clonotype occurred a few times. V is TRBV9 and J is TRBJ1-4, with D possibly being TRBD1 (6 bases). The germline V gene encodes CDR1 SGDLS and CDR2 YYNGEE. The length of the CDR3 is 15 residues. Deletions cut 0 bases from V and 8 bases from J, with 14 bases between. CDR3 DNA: TGTGCCAGCAGCGTAGACAGGGAGCCTTCCGAAAAACTGTTTTTT. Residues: CASSVDREPSEKLFF.

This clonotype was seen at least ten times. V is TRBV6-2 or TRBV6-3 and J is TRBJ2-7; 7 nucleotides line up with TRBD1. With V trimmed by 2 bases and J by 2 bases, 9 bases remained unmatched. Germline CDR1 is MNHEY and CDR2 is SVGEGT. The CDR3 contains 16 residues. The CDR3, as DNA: TGTGCCAGCAGTTACCCTCGACAGGGCCGCACCTACGAGCAGTACTTC. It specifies CASSYPRQGRTYEQYF.

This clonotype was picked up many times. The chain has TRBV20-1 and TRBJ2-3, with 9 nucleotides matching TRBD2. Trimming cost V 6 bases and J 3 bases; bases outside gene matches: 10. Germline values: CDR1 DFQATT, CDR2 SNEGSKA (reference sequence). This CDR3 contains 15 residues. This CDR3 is CSAPKAGGRTDTQYF. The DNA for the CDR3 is TGCAGTGCCCCAAAGGCGGGGGGGCGAACAGATACGCAGTATTTT.